This T cell receptor (beta chain) derives from a study of regulatory T cells in long-lasting Graves disease. Study summary: Antithyroid drugs had been taken by newly diagnosed Graves' patients for under 3 months.

Per the germline V gene, CDR1 is DFQATT and CDR2 is SNEGSKA (reference sequence). This CDR3 spans 14 amino acids. V lost 5 bases, J lost 0 bases, and 14 bases lay in between. iRepertoire HTBI primers and Arm-PCR of CDR3 regions built TCR beta libraries. Each CDR3 protein gets one entry after TCRdb re-called the multiplex PCR reads with MiXCR. The profile shows roughly 420,000 distinct CDR3 sequences, 14% of them singletons. The sample's time point: newly diagnosed GD, antithyroid drugs for less than 3 months. There was RNA extracted from PBMCs, and the TCR library was made from it. At least ten counts were recorded for this clonotype. The sample was also linked to a second study, of T cells in Graves' hyperthyroidism and ophthalmopathy.

This TCR was recovered from a woman aged 50 to 65 with Graves disease. The chain employs TRBV20-1 and TRBJ2-7; D remains ambiguous. The specimen comprised peripheral blood mononuclear cells (PBMCs), sampled at new diagnosis, from a patient treated with antithyroid drugs. The CDR3 nucleotides read TGCAGTGCTCCTCTCCACTGGAGCTCCTACGAGCAGTACTTC. Amino acids: CSAPLHWSSYEQYF.